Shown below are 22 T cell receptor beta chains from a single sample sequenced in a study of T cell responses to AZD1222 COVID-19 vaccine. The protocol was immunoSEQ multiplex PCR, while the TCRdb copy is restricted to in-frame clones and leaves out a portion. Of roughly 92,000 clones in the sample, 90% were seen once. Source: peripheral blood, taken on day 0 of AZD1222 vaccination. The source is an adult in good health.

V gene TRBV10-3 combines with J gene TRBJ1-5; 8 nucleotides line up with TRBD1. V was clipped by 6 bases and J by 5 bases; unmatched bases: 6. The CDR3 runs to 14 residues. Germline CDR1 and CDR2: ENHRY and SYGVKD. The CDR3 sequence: CAIRGQGGDQPQHF. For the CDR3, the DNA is TGTGCCATCAGAGGACAGGGAGGTGATCAGCCCCAGCATTTT.

CDR3 sequence: CASRLAGILTGELFF. For the CDR3, the DNA is TGTGCCAGCAGACTAGCGGGGATTCTTACCGGGGAGCTGTTTTTT. The rearrangement links TRBV27 to TRBJ2-2; 10 bases agree with TRBD2. Germline V gene sequence: CDR1 MNHEY, CDR2 SMNVEV (reference sequence). This CDR3 comprises 15 residues. V dropped 6 bases and J dropped 5; count of bases not matched to a gene: 6.

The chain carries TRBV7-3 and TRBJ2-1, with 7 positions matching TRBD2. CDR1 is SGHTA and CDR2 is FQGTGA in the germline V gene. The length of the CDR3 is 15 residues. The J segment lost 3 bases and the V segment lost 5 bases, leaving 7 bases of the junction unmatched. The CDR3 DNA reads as TGTGCCAGCAGCGAGGGGAGCGGGGACTACAATGAGCAGTTCTTC. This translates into CASSEGSGDYNEQFF.

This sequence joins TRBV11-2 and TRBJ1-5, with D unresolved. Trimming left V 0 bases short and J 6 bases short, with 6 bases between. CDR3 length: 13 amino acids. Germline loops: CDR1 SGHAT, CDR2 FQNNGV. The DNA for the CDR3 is TGTGCCAGCAGCTTAGACCCGGTTCAGCCCCAGCATTTT. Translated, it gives CASSLDPVQPQHF.

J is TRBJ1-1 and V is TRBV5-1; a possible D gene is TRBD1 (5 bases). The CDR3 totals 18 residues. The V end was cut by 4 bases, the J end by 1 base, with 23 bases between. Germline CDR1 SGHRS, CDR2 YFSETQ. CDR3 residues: CASSHLMRDGEKNTEAFF. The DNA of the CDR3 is TGCGCCAGCAGCCACCTCATGCGGGACGGAGAAAAGAACACTGAAGCTTTCTTT.

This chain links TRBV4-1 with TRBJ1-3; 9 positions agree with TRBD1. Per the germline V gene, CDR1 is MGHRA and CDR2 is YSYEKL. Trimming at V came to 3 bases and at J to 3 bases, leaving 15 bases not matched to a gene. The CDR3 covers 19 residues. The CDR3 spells CASSHPGQGSWRVGNTIYF. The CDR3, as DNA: TGCGCCAGCAGCCACCCGGGACAGGGTTCTTGGCGTGTTGGAAACACCATATATTTT.

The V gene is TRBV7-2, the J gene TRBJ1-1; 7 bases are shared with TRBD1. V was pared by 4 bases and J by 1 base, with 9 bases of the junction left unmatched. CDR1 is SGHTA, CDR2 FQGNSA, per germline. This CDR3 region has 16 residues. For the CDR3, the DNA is TGTGCCAGCAGCTCGAACAGGGGAGAGGGGAACACTGAAGCTTTCTTT. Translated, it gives CASSSNRGEGNTEAFF.

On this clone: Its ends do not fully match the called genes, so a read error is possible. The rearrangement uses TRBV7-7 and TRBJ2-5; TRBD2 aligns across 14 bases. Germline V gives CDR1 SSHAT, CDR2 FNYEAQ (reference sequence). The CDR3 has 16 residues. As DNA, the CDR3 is TGTGCTAGCAGCTCCACGACTAGCGGGGGGGTAGAGACCCAGTACTTC. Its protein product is CASSSTTSGGVETQYF.

For the CDR3, the DNA is TGTGCCAGCAGCTTAGAAGAGGCCTCCTACGAGCAGTACTTC. This encodes CASSLEEASYEQYF. The genes are TRBV7-9 and TRBJ2-7; D is uncertain. With 1 base removed from V and 0 bases from J, the gap between germline ends came to 7 bases. The CDR3 totals 14 residues. Germline CDR1 and CDR2: SEHNR and FQNEAQ (reference sequence).

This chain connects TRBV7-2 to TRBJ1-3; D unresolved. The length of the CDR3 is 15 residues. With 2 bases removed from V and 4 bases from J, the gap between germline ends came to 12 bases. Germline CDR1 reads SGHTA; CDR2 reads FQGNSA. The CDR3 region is CASSLMYPRGNTIYF. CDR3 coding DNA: TGTGCCAGCAGCTTAATGTACCCTAGAGGAAACACCATATATTTT.

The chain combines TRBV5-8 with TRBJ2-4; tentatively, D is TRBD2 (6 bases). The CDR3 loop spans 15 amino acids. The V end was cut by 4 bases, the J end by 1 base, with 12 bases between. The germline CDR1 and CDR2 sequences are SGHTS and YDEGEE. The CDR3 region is CASSLGGAAKNIQYF. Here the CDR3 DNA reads TGTGCCAGCAGCCTGGGGGGAGCGGCCAAAAACATTCAGTACTTC.

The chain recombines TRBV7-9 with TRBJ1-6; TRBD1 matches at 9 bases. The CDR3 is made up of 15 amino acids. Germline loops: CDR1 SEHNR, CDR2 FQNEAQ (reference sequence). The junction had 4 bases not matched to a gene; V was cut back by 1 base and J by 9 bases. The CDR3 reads CASSLGPGQGSPLHF. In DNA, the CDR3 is TGTGCCAGCAGCTTAGGCCCGGGACAGGGTTCACCCCTCCACTTT.

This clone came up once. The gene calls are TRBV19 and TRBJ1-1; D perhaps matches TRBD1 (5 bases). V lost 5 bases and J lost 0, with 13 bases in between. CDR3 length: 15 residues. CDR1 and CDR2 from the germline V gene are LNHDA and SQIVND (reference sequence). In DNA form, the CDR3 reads TGTGCCAGTAGTCGTCCGGGACGGATGAACACTGAAGCTTTCTTT. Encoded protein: CASSRPGRMNTEAFF.

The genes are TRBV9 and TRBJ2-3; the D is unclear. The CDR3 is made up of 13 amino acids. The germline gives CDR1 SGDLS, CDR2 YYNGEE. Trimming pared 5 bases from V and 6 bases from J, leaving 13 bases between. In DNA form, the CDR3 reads TGTGCCAGCAGATCCCTTCCCGGGGATACGCAGTATTTT. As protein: CASRSLPGDTQYF.

CDR3 bases: TGTGCCAGCAGCGTAGCAGGGACCCCGGGGGGGTTCTATGGCTACACCTTC. Encoded protein: CASSVAGTPGGFYGYTF. The chain uses TRBV9 and TRBJ1-2; possible D gene TRBD1, 5 bases. Trimming left V 0 bases short and J 4 bases short, with 19 bases between. The CDR3 consists of 17 residues. Germline V CDR1 and CDR2: SGDLS, YYNGEE.

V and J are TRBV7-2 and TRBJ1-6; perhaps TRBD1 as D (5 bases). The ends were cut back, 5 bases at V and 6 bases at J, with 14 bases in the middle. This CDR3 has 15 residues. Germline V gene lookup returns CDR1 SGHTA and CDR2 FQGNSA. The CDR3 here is CASSPRGDFNSPLHF. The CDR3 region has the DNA TGTGCCAGCAGCCCCCGTGGGGACTTTAATTCACCCCTCCACTTT.

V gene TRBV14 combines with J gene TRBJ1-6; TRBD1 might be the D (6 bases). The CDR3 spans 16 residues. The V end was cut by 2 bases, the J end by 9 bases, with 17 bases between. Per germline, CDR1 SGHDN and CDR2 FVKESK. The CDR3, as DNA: TGTGCCAGCAGCCAATTACCACAGGGATTTGGTTCACCCCTCCACTTT. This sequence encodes CASSQLPQGFGSPLHF.

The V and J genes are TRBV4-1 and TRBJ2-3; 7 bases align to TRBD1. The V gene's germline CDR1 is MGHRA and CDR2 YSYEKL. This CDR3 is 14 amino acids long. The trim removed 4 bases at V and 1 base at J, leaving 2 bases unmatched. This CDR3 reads CASSLGQGTDTQYF. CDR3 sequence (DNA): TGCGCCAGCAGCCTAGGACAGGGCACAGATACGCAGTATTTT.

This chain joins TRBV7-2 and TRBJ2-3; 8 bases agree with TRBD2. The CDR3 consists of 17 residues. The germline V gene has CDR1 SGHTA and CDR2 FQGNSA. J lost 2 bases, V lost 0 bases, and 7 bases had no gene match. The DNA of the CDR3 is TGTGCCAGCAGCTTAGCCGGCGGGACTAGAAACACAGATACGCAGTATTTT. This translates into CASSLAGGTRNTDTQYF.

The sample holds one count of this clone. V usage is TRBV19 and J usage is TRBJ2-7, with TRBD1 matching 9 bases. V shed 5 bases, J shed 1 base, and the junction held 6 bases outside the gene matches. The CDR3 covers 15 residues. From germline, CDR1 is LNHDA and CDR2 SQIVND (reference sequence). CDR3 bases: TGTGCCAGTAGTTCGGGACAGGGATCTTCCTACGAGCAGTACTTC. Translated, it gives CASSSGQGSSYEQYF.

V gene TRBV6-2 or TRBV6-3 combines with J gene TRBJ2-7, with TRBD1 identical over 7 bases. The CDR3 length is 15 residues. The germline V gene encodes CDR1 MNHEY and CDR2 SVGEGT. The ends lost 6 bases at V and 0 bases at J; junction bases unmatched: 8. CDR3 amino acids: CASSEPGQSSYEQYF. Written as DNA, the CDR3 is TGTGCCAGCAGCGAACCGGGACAGAGCTCCTACGAGCAGTACTTC.

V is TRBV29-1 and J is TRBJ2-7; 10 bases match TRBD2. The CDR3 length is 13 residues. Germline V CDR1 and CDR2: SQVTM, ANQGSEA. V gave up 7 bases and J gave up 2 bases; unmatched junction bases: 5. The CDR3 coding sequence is TGCAGCGCTCGGACTAGCGGAACCTACGAGCAGTACTTC. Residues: CSARTSGTYEQYF.